The rows below give T cell receptor beta chains drawn from one sample of a study of T cell repertoires in cytomegalovirus infection. MiXCR, run by TCRdb on the reads, gives a single entry per CDR3 protein. The sample lists some 230,000 distinct CDR3 sequences, over 20% occurring once. The sample comprised CD8+ T cells from PBMCs. The receptors stem from a human donor in good health (CMV status not recorded). Some clones in this sample may be carry-over from other donors' samples. Both conserved end residues are part of each CDR3. A D gene is named only where the DNA matches it firmly. The size field is filled for only some rows; it gives once, few, many or a size class.

v_call,j_call,clone_size,d_call,cdr3_aa,cdr3_nt
TRBV5-1,TRBJ2-6,few,.,CASSLAGRESSGANVLTF,TGCGCCAGCAGCTTGGCCGGACGGGAGAGCTCTGGGGCCAACGTCCTGACTTTC
TRBV15,TRBJ2-7,many,TRBD1,CATSISSPGTGEYEQYF,TGTGCCACCAGCATTTCAAGCCCCGGGACAGGGGAGTACGAGCAGTACTTC
TRBV5-6,TRBJ2-3,few,.,CASSAEAPDTQYF,TGTGCCAGCAGCGCGGAGGCCCCAGATACGCAGTATTTT
TRBV4-1,TRBJ2-2,many,TRBD1,CASSLWTGNTGELFF,TGCGCCAGCAGCCTCTGGACAGGGAACACCGGGGAGCTGTTTTTT
TRBV15,TRBJ1-1,.,.,CATSTPQGWNTEAFF,TGTGCCACCAGCACCCCTCAGGGATGGAACACTGAAGCTTTCTTT
TRBV29-1,TRBJ2-2,.,.,CSVASPGELFF,TGCAGCGTTGCCTCCCCCGGGGAGCTGTTTTTT
TRBV2,TRBJ1-2,many,.,CASSEAGGYTF,TGTGCCAGCAGTGAAGCAGGTGGCTACACCTTC
TRBV7-8,TRBJ1-4,many,.,CASSLAQGYEKLFF,TGTGCCAGCAGCTTAGCACAGGGTTACGAAAAACTGTTTTTT
TRBV12-3/TRBV12-4,TRBJ1-2,.,.,CASSFQTGIDGYTF,TGTGCCAGCAGTTTTCAGACCGGGATAGATGGCTACACCTTC
TRBV6-5,TRBJ2-3,few,.,CASSYSMAWGQYF,TGTGCCAGCAGTTACTCGATGGCCTGGGGGCAGTATTTT
TRBV4-1,TRBJ1-5,few,.,CASSQERVGQPQHF,TGCGCCAGCAGCCAAGAAAGGGTCGGCCAGCCCCAGCATTTT
TRBV28,TRBJ1-4,many,.,CASSLSTQGWTNEKLFF,TGTGCCAGCAGTTTATCGACCCAGGGGTGGACTAATGAAAAACTGTTTTTT
TRBV7-9,TRBJ2-5,many,.,CASSPRQQETQYF,TGTGCCAGCAGCCCCCGACAGCAAGAGACCCAGTACTTC
TRBV28,TRBJ2-2,.,.,CASSGGSTGTRDTGELFF,TGTGCCAGCAGTGGGGGGAGCACCGGGACAAGGGACACCGGGGAGCTGTTTTTT
TRBV7-7,TRBJ2-7,many,TRBD1,CASSLTGGYEQYF,TGTGCCAGCAGCTTGACAGGGGGCTACGAGCAGTACTTC
TRBV7-6,TRBJ2-3,many,TRBD2,CASSPSSGGPVDTQYF,TGTGCCAGCAGCCCATCTAGCGGGGGGCCCGTAGATACGCAGTATTTT
TRBV5-5,TRBJ2-5,.,.,CASSLAGDPTQYF,TGTGCCAGCAGCTTGGCCGGGGACCCGACCCAGTACTTC
TRBV20-1,TRBJ2-3,few,TRBD2,CSARAWTSANTDTQYF,TGCAGTGCTAGGGCCTGGACTAGCGCAAACACAGATACGCAGTATTTT
TRBV11-1,TRBJ2-1,many,TRBD2,CASSAYTSGGYNEQFF,TGTGCCAGCAGCGCTTATACTAGCGGGGGGTACAATGAGCAGTTCTTC
TRBV28,TRBJ2-7,.,.,CASRDRTVTYEQYF,TGTGCCAGCAGAGATAGGACAGTAACCTACGAGCAGTACTTC
TRBV4-1,TRBJ2-1,many,.,CASSLVLRDKYYNEQFF,TGCGCCAGCAGCCTCGTACTCCGGGACAAATACTACAATGAGCAGTTCTTC
TRBV7-2,TRBJ1-2,few,.,CASSPRGSPYGYTF,TGTGCCAGCAGCCCCCGAGGGAGCCCTTATGGCTACACCTTC
TRBV13,TRBJ2-2,many,.,CASSTEFMRLNTGELFF,TGTGCCAGCTCTACGGAGTTCATGCGATTGAACACCGGGGAGCTGTTTTTT
TRBV9,TRBJ2-2,.,TRBD1,CASSPGTDYPGELFF,TGTGCCAGCAGCCCCGGGACAGATTACCCCGGGGAGCTGTTTTTT
TRBV27,TRBJ2-7,many,TRBD1,CASSSGTAFYEQYF,TGTGCCAGCAGCTCCGGGACAGCGTTCTACGAGCAGTACTTC
TRBV5-6,TRBJ2-5,.,TRBD2,CASSVSAGVLQETQYF,TGTGCCAGCAGCGTATCTGCGGGGGTCTTACAAGAGACCCAGTACTTC
TRBV27,TRBJ2-1,few,.,CASSLRDNPSDNEQFF,TGTGCCAGCAGTTTACGGGACAACCCTTCGGACAATGAGCAGTTCTTC
TRBV29-1,TRBJ1-4,few,.,CSALGGPTNEKLFF,TGCAGCGCCCTGGGGGGACCAACTAATGAAAAACTGTTTTTT
TRBV6-2/TRBV6-3,TRBJ2-7,.,TRBD2,CASSTGTSGFYEQYF,TGTGCCAGCAGTACCGGGACTAGCGGGTTCTACGAGCAGTACTTC
TRBV5-1,TRBJ2-5,few,.,CASSLQGAQETQYF,TGCGCCAGCAGCTTGCAGGGAGCTCAAGAGACCCAGTACTTC
TRBV7-2,TRBJ2-3,many,.,CASSYPRADTQYF,TGTGCCAGCAGCTACCCCCGGGCAGATACGCAGTATTTT
TRBV19,TRBJ1-5,.,.,CASSIFDSNNQPQHF,TGTGCCAGTAGTATCTTTGACAGTAACAATCAGCCCCAGCATTTT
TRBV7-9,TRBJ2-7,few,.,CASSPGLNEQYF,TGTGCCAGCAGCCCCGGACTGAACGAGCAGTACTTC
TRBV19,TRBJ2-1,.,TRBD2,CASSLTSGGNNEQFF,TGTGCCAGTAGTTTGACTAGCGGGGGAAACAATGAGCAGTTCTTC
TRBV12-3/TRBV12-4,TRBJ1-5,many,.,CASSFVSGSQPQHF,TGTGCCAGCAGTTTCGTGTCAGGGAGTCAGCCCCAGCATTTT
TRBV29-1,TRBJ2-3,once,.,CSALDYNTDTQYF,TGCAGCGCCCTGGACTACAACACAGATACGCAGTATTTT
TRBV2,TRBJ2-1,.,TRBD2,CASSGLAGARNEQFF,TGTGCCAGCAGTGGGCTAGCGGGGGCCCGCAATGAGCAGTTCTTC
TRBV3-1,TRBJ2-3,few,.,CASSQESADTQYF,TGTGCCAGCAGCCAAGAATCAGCAGATACGCAGTATTTT
TRBV28,TRBJ1-1,many,.,CASSLGRLRGDTEAFF,TGTGCCAGCAGTTTAGGAAGGTTGAGGGGGGACACTGAAGCTTTCTTT
TRBV2,TRBJ2-7,many,.,CASSPEGVTGLNEQYF,TGTGCCAGCAGTCCGGAAGGGGTGACAGGTCTTAACGAGCAGTACTTC
TRBV20-1,TRBJ1-1,few,.,CSAQRGSSEAFF,TGCAGTGCACAACGGGGGTCATCTGAAGCTTTCTTT
TRBV29-1,TRBJ2-1,.,TRBD2,CSVEGTSGGVYNEHFF,TGCAGCGTTGAAGGGACTAGCGGGGGAGTATACAATGAGCATTTCTTC
TRBV27,TRBJ1-1,many,.,CASSLGRNTEAFF,TGTGCCAGCAGCTTAGGTCGGAACACTGAAGCTTTCTTT
TRBV5-1,TRBJ2-5,.,.,CASSWVGNKQETQYF,TGCGCCAGCAGCTGGGTTGGGAACAAACAAGAGACCCAGTACTTC
TRBV19,TRBJ1-2,few,.,CASMGSPYGYTF,TGTGCCAGTATGGGTAGCCCCTATGGCTACACCTTC
TRBV12-3/TRBV12-4,TRBJ1-5,few,.,CASSLMATGQPQHF,TGTGCCAGCAGTTTAATGGCGACCGGGCAGCCCCAGCATTTT
TRBV9,TRBJ1-1,.,.,CASSVADSPNTEAFF,TGTGCCAGCAGCGTAGCTGACAGCCCGAACACTGAAGCTTTCTTT
TRBV18,TRBJ2-3,.,.,CASSPPGAGSTDTQYF,TGTGCCAGCTCACCACCAGGGGCAGGGAGCACAGATACGCAGTATTTT
TRBV2,TRBJ1-2,.,.,CASSSHFSETVYPNYGYTF,TGTGCCAGCAGTTCCCACTTCTCCGAGACAGTTTATCCTAACTATGGCTACACCTTC
TRBV2,TRBJ2-7,.,.,CASVESGRQYF,TGTGCCAGTGTTGAATCTGGGAGGCAGTACTTC
TRBV28,TRBJ1-5,many,.,CASSLSQRNQPQHF,TGTGCCAGCAGTTTATCGCAGCGCAATCAGCCCCAGCATTTT
TRBV7-9,TRBJ2-3,many,.,CASSAPGDSRTDTQYF,TGTGCCAGCAGCGCTCCGGGGGACTCCCGCACAGATACGCAGTATTTT
TRBV20-1,TRBJ2-7,.,.,CSAREQETYEQYF,TGCAGTGCTAGAGAACAGGAAACCTACGAGCAGTACTTC
TRBV7-8,TRBJ1-5,.,TRBD1,CASSPRTGWGQPQHF,TGTGCCAGCAGCCCACGGACAGGATGGGGTCAGCCCCAGCATTTT
TRBV2,TRBJ2-7,.,.,CASNLETPGIEQYF,TGTGCCAGCAACCTAGAGACCCCAGGGATCGAGCAGTACTTC